A single sample is the source of the 6 T cell receptor beta chains below, sequenced in a study of blood T cell repertoires in COVID-19. The data were produced by immunoSEQ multiplex PCR, yet TCRdb's version contains in-frame clones alone and is incomplete. The sample lists 450,000 to 500,000 clones, 70% to 90% occurring once. The sequenced sample consisted of peripheral blood. These receptors all come from a human donor in a cohort sampled during active COVID-19.

This clone was recorded once. The V gene is TRBV30, the J gene TRBJ1-5, with unresolved D. CDR1 is GTSNPN, CDR2 SVGIG, per germline (reference sequence). V gave up 2 bases and J gave up 5 bases, with 7 bases separating them. The CDR3 runs to 12 residues. CDR3 protein: CAWSWEDQPQHF. The CDR3 bases are TGTGCCTGGAGTTGGGAGGATCAGCCCCAGCATTTT. Drawing the rest from reference TRBV30 and TRBJ1-5, the complete variable domain is SQTIHQWPATLVQPVGSPLSLECTVEGTSNPNLYWYRQAAGRGLQLLFYSVGIGQISSEVPQNLSASRPQDRQFILSSKKLLLSDSGFYLCAWSWEDQPQHFGDGTRLSIL.

The V call is TRBV27, the J call TRBJ2-1; TRBD2 matches 11 bases. Germline CDR1 MNHEY, CDR2 SMNVEV (reference sequence). Trimming at V came to 1 base and at J to 5 bases, leaving 16 bases not matched to a gene. This CDR3 is built from 20 residues. The CDR3 is CASSLLRGTSGVQGHNEQFF. The CDR3 bases are TGTGCCAGCAGTTTATTGCGAGGGACTAGCGGAGTCCAAGGACACAATGAGCAGTTCTTC.

The chain combines TRBV5-1 with TRBJ1-6; D gene unclear. CDR1 and CDR2 (germline): SGHRS, YFSETQ. Trimming left V 2 bases short and J 16 bases short, with 19 bases between. CDR3 length: 14 amino acids. The CDR3 region has the DNA TGCGCCAGCAGCTTTTATCCGGACGGGGAAAGTCTCCACTTT. Translated: CASSFYPDGESLHF.

The V call is TRBV5-1, the J call TRBJ2-2, with TRBD2 matching over 8 bases. This CDR3 spans 15 amino acids. Germline V gene lookup returns CDR1 SGHRS and CDR2 YFSETQ. The V segment lost 4 bases and the J segment 6 bases; nucleotides outside the gene matches: 8. CDR3 nucleotide sequence: TGCGCCAGCAGCAGTTTAGCGGGATCCGCCGGGGAGCTGTTTTTT. This translates into CASSSLAGSAGELFF.

The rearrangement links TRBV19 to TRBJ1-1; 9 nucleotides match TRBD1. CDR1 and CDR2 from the germline V gene are LNHDA and SQIVND (reference sequence). This CDR3 comprises 15 residues. V shed 7 bases, J shed 1 base, and the junction held 7 bases outside the gene matches. The CDR3 DNA is TGTGCCAGTACCCTACAGGGGGCTAGGAACACTGAAGCTTTCTTT. Translating gives CASTLQGARNTEAFF. Combining the CDR3 with reference TRBV19 and TRBJ1-1 gives the whole variable domain DGGITQSPKYLFRKEGQNVTLSCEQNLNHDAMYWYRQDPGQGLRLIYYSQIVNDFQKGDIAEGYSVSREKKESFPLTVTSAQKNPTAFYLCASTLQGARNTEAFFGQGTRLTVV.

J is TRBJ2-6 and V is TRBV27; D is unresolved. The germline CDR1 and CDR2 sequences are MNHEY and SMNVEV (reference sequence). The CDR3 has 13 residues. The germline V and J ends were trimmed by 4 bases and 2 bases, with 3 bases remaining between them. The CDR3 spells CASSSAGANVLTF. The CDR3 DNA reads TGTGCCAGCAGTTCGGCTGGGGCCAACGTCCTGACTTTC. The full variable domain, completed using reference TRBV27 and TRBJ2-6, is EAQVTQNPRYLITVTGKKLTVTCSQNMNHEYMSWYRQDPGLGLRQIYYSMNVEVTDKGDVPEGYKVSRKEKRNFPLILESPSPNQTSLYFCASSSAGANVLTFGAGSRLTVL.